The table lists the clone carrying this TCR beta chain with a few counts. Its antigen remains unidentified. A second PCR, run for 7 to 11 cycles, used a sample-barcoded 5' primer plus a J-beta primer mix. The template-switch adaptor was a 5' adaptor with 12 random nucleotides. It tagged each cDNA molecule. TCRdb recomputed calls from the 5' RACE reads with MiXCR, one row per CDR3 protein. The sample shows around 1.5 million distinct CDR3 sequences, 42% of them seen only once. This record comes from a study of blood T cells in healthy people across ages. Germline V CDR1 and CDR2: MNHNS, SASEGT. The CDR3 length is 13 residues. The ends were cut back, 6 bases at V and 0 bases at J, with 7 bases in the middle. Study results and limitations: With naive T cell percentage, TCR beta diversity showed a strong correlation.

The source material was blood. This chain joins TRBV6-1 and TRBJ2-3, with D possibly matching TRBD1 (5 bases). The TCR sequence derives from a woman aged 18-29 years in good health. This CDR3 is CASRDMSTDTQYF. In DNA form, the CDR3 reads TGTGCCAGCAGGGACATGAGCACAGATACGCAGTATTTT.